Listed here are 10 T cell receptor beta chains from one sample, sequenced in a study of graft-versus-host responses after intestinal transplantation. Here immunoSEQ multiplex PCR was the method, and the copy in TCRdb shows in-frame clones only, minus some. The table lists 43,000 or so clones, 85% to 95% of them singletons, with roughly 1.5% in the top ten. The material sequenced was PBMCs, taken 335 days after intestinal transplant. These receptors were collected from a human patient who received an intestinal transplant, so some T cells may come from the graft donor.

The chain has TRBV4-1 and TRBJ1-2; TRBD1 matches at 7 bases. From germline, CDR1 is MGHRA and CDR2 YSYEKL. The CDR3 has 15 amino acids. Trimming removed 4 bases from V and 6 bases from J; junction bases left unmatched: 11. CDR3 DNA: TGCGCCAGCAGCCGAGTCATACAGGGGAAGAATGGCTACACCTTC. Its translation: CASSRVIQGKNGYTF.

This clone was counted once. The chain joins TRBV6-6 to TRBJ2-1, with TRBD1 matching over 7 bases. Germline V gives CDR1 MNHNY, CDR2 SVGAGI (reference sequence). The trim removed 0 bases at V and 4 bases at J, leaving 6 bases unmatched. The CDR3 is made up of 16 amino acids. CDR3 coding DNA: TGTGCCAGCAGTTACTCGAGAGGGGGCGGGTACAATGAGCAGTTCTTC. Encoded protein: CASSYSRGGGYNEQFF.

The J gene is TRBJ1-2, the V gene TRBV27, with no clear D. The CDR3 has 16 amino acids. V lost 5 bases to trimming and J lost 4 bases, with 20 bases between them. Germline lookup yields CDR1 MNHEY and CDR2 SMNVEV (reference sequence). This CDR3 is CASSPSDGVSVYGYTF. The CDR3, as DNA: TGTGCCAGCAGTCCAAGCGACGGAGTGTCGGTCTATGGCTACACCTTC.

In its sample, this clone was seen once. The rearrangement links TRBV18 to TRBJ2-5, with a tentative D call TRBD1 (7 bases). This CDR3 has 12 amino acids. The germline V and J ends were trimmed by 8 bases and 4 bases, with 11 bases remaining between them. From germline, CDR1 is KGHSH and CDR2 LQKENI. CDR3 coding DNA: TGTGCCAGCGGCAGGGGGGCAGAGACCCAGTACTTC. Encoded protein: CASGRGAETQYF.

V gene TRBV4-1 combines with J gene TRBJ2-5; D unclear. This CDR3 has 13 residues. CDR1 is MGHRA and CDR2 is YSYEKL in the germline V gene. Trimming took 4 bases from V and 5 from J, leaving 11 bases between them. The CDR3 region has the DNA TGCGCCAGCAGCCTCGGGCAGGTCGAGACCCAGTACTTC. Translating gives CASSLGQVETQYF.

The chain has TRBV27 and TRBJ2-2; D is possibly TRBD1 (5 bases). The CDR3 consists of 15 residues. Between the trimmed V and J ends, which lost 3 bases and 0 bases, there was a span of 8 bases. Germline CDR1 and CDR2: MNHEY and SMNVEV (reference sequence). The DNA for the CDR3 is TGTGCCAGCAGTTTTATAGGGGCGAACACCGGGGAGCTGTTTTTT. It encodes CASSFIGANTGELFF.

The J gene is TRBJ1-3, the V gene TRBV29-1; D possibly corresponds to TRBD1 (5 bases). The CDR3 loop spans 13 amino acids. Trimming cost V 3 bases and J 0 bases, with 6 bases left between them. The germline gives CDR1 SQVTM, CDR2 ANQGSEA. The DNA of the CDR3 is TGCAGCGTTGAGGGGCTCTCTGGAAACACCATATATTTT. Protein sequence: CSVEGLSGNTIYF.

V and J are TRBV11-3 and TRBJ2-3, with a weak D call TRBD2 (6 bases). CDR1 and CDR2 from the germline V gene are SGHNT and YENEEA. CDR3 size: 12 residues. V was trimmed by 3 bases and J by 8 bases, leaving 9 bases between them. The CDR3 coding sequence is TGTGCCAGCAGCTTTGGAGGGGCTACGCAGTATTTT. Protein: CASSFGGATQYF.

The chain combines TRBV19 with TRBJ1-2, with 9 bases aligning to TRBD1. J was trimmed by 3 bases and V by 5 bases; bases with no gene match: 1. Germline CDR1 and CDR2: LNHDA and SQIVND (reference sequence). This CDR3 has 13 residues. The CDR3, as DNA: TGTGCCAGTAGTCGGACAGGGGACTATGGCTACACCTTC. Amino acid sequence: CASSRTGDYGYTF.

J is TRBJ2-1 and V is TRBV5-4; 8 bases line up with TRBD1. The V and J ends lost 3 bases and 7 bases, in that order; junction bases with no gene match: 6. This CDR3 is built from 14 residues. Germline V gene data show CDR1 as SGHNT and CDR2 as YYREEE (reference sequence). The CDR3 reads CASSWLQGGNEQFF. For the CDR3, the DNA is TGTGCCAGCAGCTGGCTACAGGGGGGAAATGAGCAGTTCTTC.